What follows describes a single T cell receptor (beta chain). Antigen: not known. The data were obtained in a study of radiotherapy plus CTLA-4 blockade in lung cancer. Study-wide background: Patients showed objective responses in about 20% of cases, and disease control was achieved by 31%. Notes on the study in general: After radiotherapy and ipilimumab, tumor-derived clones expanded in peripheral blood. It was early blood T cell clone dynamics, with interferon-beta, that reportedly best predicted response.

Those patients who had chemo-refractory metastatic non-small-cell lung cancer were given focal radiation along with CTLA-4 blockade through ipilimumab. This CDR3 is 14 amino acids long. Germline assignment: CDR1 SGHTA and CDR2 FQGNSA. The V and J ends lost 1 base and 4 bases respectively, with 10 bases between them. Some clones are missing from TCRdb's copy, which holds only in-frame ones; the method was immunoSEQ multiplex PCR. Here the sample spans under 65,000 clones, roughly 77% being singletons. The source was peripheral blood, collected from a patient treated with radiotherapy plus ipilimumab. The genes are TRBV7-2 and TRBJ1-2; D is possibly TRBD1 (5 bases). The clonotype was recovered from a human donor with non-small cell lung cancer who had a complete response to radiotherapy plus ipilimumab. For the CDR3, the DNA is TGTGCCAGCAGCTTAGGAACAGGCCTCTATGGCTACACCTTC. Translating it yields CASSLGTGLYGYTF.